One sample yielded the 19 T cell receptor beta chains listed below, sequenced in a study of blood T cells in healthy people across ages. Primed by a sample-barcoded 5' primer and a J-beta primer mix, a second PCR proceeded for roughly 7 to 11 cycles. One entry per CDR3 protein, called by TCRdb with MiXCR from the 5' RACE reads. The sample carries approximately 810,000 distinct CDR3 sequences, about 28% recorded once. The material sequenced was blood. These receptors were obtained from a woman over 75 in good health.

The V gene is TRBV6-1, the J gene TRBJ2-1, with D possibly being TRBD1 (5 bases). Trimming removed 8 bases at V and 6 bases at J, with 14 bases between. The CDR3 has 13 amino acids. Germline V gene data show CDR1 as MNHNS and CDR2 as SASEGT. The CDR3: CASQTVFFNEQFF. CDR3 DNA: TGTGCCAGCCAGACAGTCTTTTTCAATGAGCAGTTCTTC.

This clonotype came up a few times. This clone may be a read error of a much larger clone one base away. This chain joins TRBV12-3 or TRBV12-4 and TRBJ1-2, with D maybe TRBD1 (5 bases). The CDR3 extends over 12 amino acids. The CDR3 loop is CASSFQGNGCTF. CDR3 coding DNA: TGTGCCAGCAGTTTCCAGGGAAATGGCTGCACCTTC.

In this sample, this clonotype turned up many times. This sequence joins TRBV6-1 and TRBJ2-7; D not resolved. The germline V gene encodes CDR1 MNHNS and CDR2 SASEGT. Trimming stripped 2 bases from V and 0 bases from J, with 11 bases between. The length of the CDR3 is 15 residues. Here the CDR3 DNA reads TGTGCCAGCAGTGAAAGTTTCCTGAGCTCCTACGAGCAGTACTTC. The encoded protein is CASSESFLSSYEQYF.

The chain links TRBV7-9 to TRBJ2-1, with D maybe TRBD2 (5 bases). Germline assignment: CDR1 SEHNR and CDR2 FQNEAQ (reference sequence). The V end lost 4 bases, the J end lost 4 bases, and 14 bases lay between the germline ends. The CDR3 covers 15 residues. The CDR3: CASSSRGNPYNEQFF. The DNA for the CDR3 is TGTGCCAGCAGCTCACGGGGAAACCCGTACAATGAGCAGTTCTTC.

This clonotype has more than one count but fewer than ten. V is TRBV20-1 and J is TRBJ2-3, with 16 bases matching TRBD2. Germline V CDR1 and CDR2: DFQATT, SNEGSKA (reference sequence). V lost 5 bases and J lost 2; bases outside the gene matches: 13. This CDR3 is built from 19 residues. In DNA, the CDR3 is TGCAGTGCTTTAAGCGGGACTAGCGGGGGGGGGAAGAACACAGATACGCAGTATTTT. This translates into CSALSGTSGGGKNTDTQYF.

This clonotype was counted between two and nine times. V and J are TRBV10-2 and TRBJ1-2; 9 bases map to TRBD1. V was clipped by 8 bases and J by 3 bases; unmatched bases: 7. This CDR3 is built from 14 residues. CDR1 and CDR2 from the germline V gene are WSHSY and SAAADI. CDR3 sequence: CASWGTGKDYGYTF. The CDR3 DNA is TGCGCCAGCTGGGGGACAGGGAAGGACTATGGCTACACCTTC.

This clonotype showed up many times. CDR3 loop: CASSPRTGKGGSYEQYF. The CDR3 coding sequence is TGTGCCAGCTCACCGCGGACAGGGAAAGGGGGATCCTACGAGCAGTACTTC. This chain links TRBV18 with TRBJ2-7; 8 bases line up with TRBD1. Germline V lookup: CDR1 KGHSH, CDR2 LQKENI. The CDR3 has 17 amino acids. The V and J ends lost 3 bases and 1 base, in that order; junction bases with no gene match: 11.

This clonotype has just a few counts. The rearrangement uses TRBV12-3 or TRBV12-4 and TRBJ1-2; D is uncertain. The V end was cut by 4 bases, the J end by 1 base, with 13 bases between. The CDR3 runs to 15 residues. For the CDR3, the DNA is TGTGCCAGCAGTTCCGCGGGCAGGAATAACTATGGCTACACCTTC. Amino acids: CASSSAGRNNYGYTF.

In the case of this clonotype: The CDR3 end shows no conserved phenylalanine or tryptophan, and so a read error is likely. This chain joins TRBV7-9 and TRBJ2-1; 8 positions agree with TRBD2. CDR3 size: 14 residues. Trimming cost V 10 bases and J 4 bases; bases outside gene matches: 9. CDR1 and CDR2 (germline): SEHNR, FQNEAQ (reference sequence). The CDR3 bases are TGTGCCAACAGAAAGGGACTAGAGTACAATGAGCAGTTCTGC. Protein product: CANRKGLEYNEQFC.

This clonotype was detected ten times or more. This rearrangement joins TRBV10-1 to TRBJ2-3; D is undetermined. V was trimmed by 9 bases and J by 7 bases, leaving 11 bases between them. The germline V gene encodes CDR1 WNHNN and CDR2 SYGVQD (reference sequence). The CDR3 sequence is 11 residues long. This CDR3 is CARIWGHTQYF. The CDR3 DNA reads as TGCGCCAGGATTTGGGGTCATACGCAGTATTTT.

Remarks on this clonotype: One base away lies a much larger clone, so this may be a sequencing read error. This sequence joins TRBV12-3 or TRBV12-4 and TRBJ1-2, with a possible D match to TRBD1 (5 bases). The CDR3 is made up of 16 amino acids. The CDR3 reads CASSRQLSSSGYDYTF. CDR3 bases: TGTGCCAGCAGTAGACAGCTTTCATCTTCGGGCTATGACTACACCTTC.

The J gene is TRBJ2-1, the V gene TRBV5-1, with TRBD2 matching over 11 bases. The V gene's germline CDR1 is SGHRS and CDR2 YFSETQ. V shed 1 base and J 3 bases; nucleotides not matched to a gene: 3. This CDR3 comprises 16 residues. CDR3 sequence (DNA): TGCGCCAGCAGCTTGCACGGGACTAGCGGCTACAATGAGCAGTTCTTC. It translates to CASSLHGTSGYNEQFF.

For this clonotype: With a much larger clone just one base away, this may be a read error. J is TRBJ2-3 and V is TRBV7-8; 9 positions match TRBD1. The germline V gene has CDR1 SGHVS and CDR2 FQNEAQ. The V segment lost 11 bases and the J segment 2 bases; nucleotides outside the gene matches: 23. The CDR3 is 19 residues long. The CDR3: CAGTPHRGRVYWDTDTQYF. The CDR3 DNA follows: TGTGCCGGCACACCACACAGGGGGCGCGTTTATTGGGACACAGATACGCAGTATTTT.

This clonotype has a handful of counts. The rearrangement uses TRBV6-2 or TRBV6-3 and TRBJ2-5; 7 bases are a match to TRBD1. Germline V CDR1 and CDR2: MNHEY, SVGEGT. Losses at the gene ends were 6 bases for V and 3 bases for J; bases not matched to a gene: 4. The CDR3 contains 13 residues. This chain's CDR3 is CASSSGTEETQYF. CDR3 nucleotide sequence: TGTGCCAGCAGCTCTGGGACAGAAGAGACCCAGTACTTC.

This clonotype occurred a few times. The chain recombines TRBV25-1 with TRBJ1-6, with D possibly being TRBD1 (5 bases). V lost 6 bases, J lost 9 bases, and 15 bases lay in between. The germline V gene has CDR1 MGHDK and CDR2 SYGVNS. CDR3 length: 14 amino acids. The CDR3 DNA follows: TGTGCCAGCAGCCAAAGGGGTATCAGTTCACCCCTCCACTTT. This codes for CASSQRGISSPLHF.

Points on this clonotype: This may arise from a read error, as a much more abundant clone is one base away. The CDR3 region has the DNA TGCGCCAGCAGCTCGGAGGATGAAAAACTGTTTTTT. Protein: CASSSEDEKLFF. The J gene is TRBJ1-4, the V gene TRBV5-1; D not resolved. This CDR3 has 12 amino acids. The V gene lost 3 bases and the J gene lost 6 bases, with 6 bases spanning the gap. Germline-derived CDR1 and CDR2 are SGHRS and YFSETQ.

V is TRBV14 and J is TRBJ2-5; TRBD2 might be the D (6 bases). The CDR3 is made up of 14 amino acids. Per the germline V gene, CDR1 is SGHDN and CDR2 is FVKESK. V was shortened by 5 bases and J by 4 bases, with 14 bases between the two germline ends. The CDR3 loop is CASSLSRRGETQYF. The CDR3 bases are TGTGCCAGCAGCTTGAGCAGGCGGGGAGAGACCCAGTACTTC.

This clonotype was picked up one time. It may be a read error: a sequence one base away is much more abundant. V is TRBV20-1 and J is TRBJ2-3; 13 bases fit TRBD2. This CDR3 region has 17 residues. V shed 2 bases and J 5 bases; nucleotides not matched to a gene: 10. Germline V CDR1 and CDR2: DFQATT, SNEGSKA (reference sequence). CDR3 sequence: CSARTSGGGIYRDTQYF. The CDR3 nucleotides are TGCAGTGCTAGAACTAGCGGGGGGGGAATTTATAGAGATACGCAGTATTTT.

This clonotype was counted many times. The chain combines TRBV29-1 with TRBJ1-4, with no clear D. The CDR3 consists of 12 residues. V lost 2 bases, J lost 8 bases, and 9 bases lay in between. CDR1 SQVTM and CDR2 ANQGSEA come from the germline V gene. CDR3 sequence: CSVEITSEKLFF. In nucleotides, the CDR3 is TGCAGCGTTGAAATAACGTCCGAAAAACTGTTTTTT.